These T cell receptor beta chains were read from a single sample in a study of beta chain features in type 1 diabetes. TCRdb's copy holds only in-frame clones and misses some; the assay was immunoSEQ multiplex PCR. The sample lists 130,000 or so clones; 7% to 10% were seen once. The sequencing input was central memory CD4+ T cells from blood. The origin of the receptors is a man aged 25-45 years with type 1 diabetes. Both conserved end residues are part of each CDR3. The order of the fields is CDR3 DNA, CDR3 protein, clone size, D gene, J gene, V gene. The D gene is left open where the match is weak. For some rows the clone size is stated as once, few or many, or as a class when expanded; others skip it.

DNA: TGCGCCAGCAGCCTGACAGGGGAGAATTCACCCCTCCACTTT; CDR3: CASSLTGENSPLHF; size: -; D: TRBD1; J: TRBJ1-6; V: TRBV5-1
DNA: TGTGCCAGCTCCGGGACAGGGACGACTCAGTACTTC; CDR3: CASSGTGTTQYF; size: -; D: TRBD1; J: TRBJ2-4; V: TRBV9
DNA: TGTGCCAGCAGTGATACCGGGAGGGGATCCTATGGCTACACCTTC; CDR3: CASSDTGRGSYGYTF; size: -; D: -; J: TRBJ1-2; V: TRBV2
DNA: TGTGCCAGCAGCCCCGGAGTTGGCTACACCTTC; CDR3: CASSPGVGYTF; size: few; D: -; J: TRBJ1-2; V: TRBV2
DNA: TGTGCCAGCAGCTATCTCAACTTGTTCTCTGGAAACACCATATATTTT; CDR3: CASSYLNLFSGNTIYF; size: -; D: -; J: TRBJ1-3; V: TRBV7-2
DNA: TGTGCCAGCAGCGTTTATGGGACAGCAGAGACCCAGTACTTC; CDR3: CASSVYGTAETQYF; size: -; D: TRBD1; J: TRBJ2-5; V: TRBV7-9
DNA: TGTGCCAGCAGTTACTCGTCACCGGGACAGGGAGATACGCAGTATTTT; CDR3: CASSYSSPGQGDTQYF; size: -; D: TRBD1; J: TRBJ2-3; V: TRBV6-4
DNA: TGTGCCAGCAGCGCACAGGGGAGTGGCTACACCTTC; CDR3: CASSAQGSGYTF; size: many; D: TRBD1; J: TRBJ1-2; V: TRBV9
DNA: TGTGCCTGGAGTGTAATAGGAACCGACTCGGTGGGGGGTAAGCTGTTTTTT; CDR3: CAWSVIGTDSVGGKLFF; size: -; D: -; J: TRBJ1-4; V: TRBV30
DNA: TGTGCCAGCAGCTCAGGACTAGCCGAGACCCAGTACTTC; CDR3: CASSSGLAETQYF; size: -; D: TRBD2; J: TRBJ2-5; V: TRBV7-3
DNA: TGTGCCAGCAGTTCGACAGGGGGCACTGAAGCTTTCTTT; CDR3: CASSSTGGTEAFF; size: -; D: TRBD1; J: TRBJ1-1; V: TRBV6-6
DNA: TGTGCCAGCAGCGTAGGAGGCAAGAACCAAGAGACCCAGTACTTC; CDR3: CASSVGGKNQETQYF; size: -; D: -; J: TRBJ2-5; V: TRBV9
DNA: TGTGCTAGTTTATTCGGCGGGACCTACGAGCAGTACTTC; CDR3: CASLFGGTYEQYF; size: -; D: -; J: TRBJ2-7; V: TRBV12-5
DNA: TGTGCCAGCAGCTTGTTGCGGAACACAGATACGCAGTATTTT; CDR3: CASSLLRNTDTQYF; size: few; D: -; J: TRBJ2-3; V: TRBV5-6
DNA: TGTGCCTGGGGGGCCCCGCCGGCCTTGAACACTGAAGCTTTCTTT; CDR3: CAWGAPPALNTEAFF; size: few; D: -; J: TRBJ1-1; V: TRBV30
DNA: TGTGCCAGCAGTTTGGCACACAGGGGGGGGTCCGAGCAGTACTTC; CDR3: CASSLAHRGGSEQYF; size: -; D: -; J: TRBJ2-7; V: TRBV28
DNA: TGTGCCAGCAGCCCCCCGGTCACTGAGCAGTTCTTC; CDR3: CASSPPVTEQFF; size: -; D: -; J: TRBJ2-1; V: TRBV7-2
DNA: TGTGCCTGGAGTGAGGACAGATTACAGTATTTT; CDR3: CAWSEDRLQYF; size: many; D: -; J: TRBJ2-3; V: TRBV30
DNA: TGTGCCAGCACCTCACAGGGACTACTCTCCTACGAGCAGTACTTC; CDR3: CASTSQGLLSYEQYF; size: few; D: -; J: TRBJ2-7; V: TRBV28
DNA: TGTGCCAGCAGCCCGGGACAGGATGAGGGCAATGAGCAGTTCTTC; CDR3: CASSPGQDEGNEQFF; size: few; D: TRBD1; J: TRBJ2-1; V: TRBV7-2
DNA: TGTGCCACCAGCCTTCGACAGTCCTCTGGAAACACCATATATTTT; CDR3: CATSLRQSSGNTIYF; size: few; D: -; J: TRBJ1-3; V: TRBV15
DNA: TGTGCCAGCAGTTGGACAGGGGCTGAAGCTTTCTTT; CDR3: CASSWTGAEAFF; size: -; D: TRBD1; J: TRBJ1-1; V: TRBV5-5
DNA: TGTGCCAGCAGCCCGACAGAGACAGCTTTCTTT; CDR3: CASSPTETAFF; size: few; D: -; J: TRBJ1-1; V: TRBV14
DNA: TGTGCCACCAACAGCCCCGATCGGACTGAAGCTTTCTTT; CDR3: CATNSPDRTEAFF; size: few; D: -; J: TRBJ1-1; V: TRBV28
DNA: TGTGCCAGCAGCGCGAACCAGGCGTTGGAAGCTTTCTTT; CDR3: CASSANQALEAFF; size: few; D: -; J: TRBJ1-1; V: TRBV11-2
DNA: TGTGCCAGCTCCTTAGCGGGGGCCCTCTACGAGCAGTACTTC; CDR3: CASSLAGALYEQYF; size: once; D: TRBD2; J: TRBJ2-7; V: TRBV18
DNA: TGCGCCAGCAGCCTCTACTGGACAGGGGCGAACACCGGGGAGCTGTTTTTT; CDR3: CASSLYWTGANTGELFF; size: many; D: TRBD1; J: TRBJ2-2; V: TRBV4-1
DNA: TGTGCCAGCAGCTTATCGGCTCTAGAAGAGACCCAGTACTTC; CDR3: CASSLSALEETQYF; size: -; D: -; J: TRBJ2-5; V: TRBV7-2
DNA: TGTGCCAGCAGCTTAGACAGCACATGGGACTATGGCTACACCTTC; CDR3: CASSLDSTWDYGYTF; size: few; D: -; J: TRBJ1-2; V: TRBV7-8
DNA: TGTGCCAGCAGCCGCCAACTTACCGGGGAGCTGTTTTTT; CDR3: CASSRQLTGELFF; size: few; D: -; J: TRBJ2-2; V: TRBV7-9
DNA: TGTGCCATCAGTGACGGTCCCGGGACTGAAGCTTTCTTT; CDR3: CAISDGPGTEAFF; size: few; D: -; J: TRBJ1-1; V: TRBV10-3
DNA: TGTGCCAGCAGCGTGGACAGTAATCAGCCCCAGCATTTT; CDR3: CASSVDSNQPQHF; size: few; D: -; J: TRBJ1-5; V: TRBV5-4
DNA: TGTGCCAGCAGCCGGGACAGCACTAATTCACCCCTCCACTTT; CDR3: CASSRDSTNSPLHF; size: few; D: TRBD1; J: TRBJ1-6; V: TRBV5-6
DNA: TGTGCCAGCAGTGGGAGGACCTCCTTGATTTGGAACGGGGAGCTGTTTTTT; CDR3: CASSGRTSLIWNGELFF; size: -; D: -; J: TRBJ2-2; V: TRBV28
DNA: TGTGCCAGCAGCTTGGTGGCGGGGGGCCACAATGAGCAGTTCTTC; CDR3: CASSLVAGGHNEQFF; size: many; D: TRBD2; J: TRBJ2-1; V: TRBV7-9
DNA: TGTGCCTGGCGGCCGGGAAATCAAGAGACCCAGTACTTC; CDR3: CAWRPGNQETQYF; size: few; D: -; J: TRBJ2-5; V: TRBV30
DNA: TGTGCCAGCAGTGTCGATAGGGGCTATGGCTACACCTTC; CDR3: CASSVDRGYGYTF; size: few; D: -; J: TRBJ1-2; V: TRBV27
DNA: TGTGCCAGCAGCTCCGGGGGGGCCCAAGAGACCCAGTACTTC; CDR3: CASSSGGAQETQYF; size: few; D: TRBD2; J: TRBJ2-5; V: TRBV5-4
DNA: TGTGCCAGCAGTTACTCCCGGACAGGGGACACTGAAGCTTTCTTT; CDR3: CASSYSRTGDTEAFF; size: -; D: TRBD1; J: TRBJ1-1; V: TRBV6-6
DNA: TGTGCCAGCAGCCAGGGGGTCGGGGCGAAGCAAGAGACCCAGTACTTC; CDR3: CASSQGVGAKQETQYF; size: -; D: TRBD1; J: TRBJ2-5; V: TRBV5-8
DNA: TGTGCCAGCTCACCACAGGAGGGGGCGCCTGGCTACACCTTC; CDR3: CASSPQEGAPGYTF; size: few; D: TRBD1; J: TRBJ1-2; V: TRBV18
DNA: TGTGCCTGGAGTGTGGGCGCGAATTCACCCCTCCACTTT; CDR3: CAWSVGANSPLHF; size: many; D: -; J: TRBJ1-6; V: TRBV30
DNA: TGTGCCAGCAGCGTAGCTGGTAGCGGGGGTTACGAGCAGTACTTC; CDR3: CASSVAGSGGYEQYF; size: -; D: TRBD2; J: TRBJ2-7; V: TRBV9
DNA: TGCGCCAGCAGCCAAGATAAGAACACCGGGGAGCTGTTTTTT; CDR3: CASSQDKNTGELFF; size: few; D: -; J: TRBJ2-2; V: TRBV4-3
DNA: TGTGCCACCAGCAGAGATCTCGCGGCGTCTGGAAACACCATATATTTT; CDR3: CATSRDLAASGNTIYF; size: few; D: -; J: TRBJ1-3; V: TRBV15
DNA: TGTGCCAGCAGCTCCGGACTAGCGGGACGAGAGACCCAGTACTTC; CDR3: CASSSGLAGRETQYF; size: few; D: TRBD2; J: TRBJ2-5; V: TRBV7-2
DNA: TGTGCCAGCAGCGCGGAATACACAGGGTGGGATACGCAGTATTTT; CDR3: CASSAEYTGWDTQYF; size: few; D: -; J: TRBJ2-3; V: TRBV9
DNA: TGTGCCAGCAGCTTGCCAGGACAGGGGTCAGAGACCCAGTACTTC; CDR3: CASSLPGQGSETQYF; size: -; D: TRBD1; J: TRBJ2-5; V: TRBV7-2
DNA: TGTGCCTGGAGTCCGAGACATGCCTACACCGGGGAGCTGTTTTTT; CDR3: CAWSPRHAYTGELFF; size: -; D: -; J: TRBJ2-2; V: TRBV30
DNA: TGTGCCAGCAGTGCTAGACTAGAGGAGACCCAGTACTTC; CDR3: CASSARLEETQYF; size: few; D: -; J: TRBJ2-5; V: TRBV2
DNA: TGTGCCAGTAGTATCGGACAGACAGAGACCCAGTACTTC; CDR3: CASSIGQTETQYF; size: -; D: -; J: TRBJ2-5; V: TRBV19